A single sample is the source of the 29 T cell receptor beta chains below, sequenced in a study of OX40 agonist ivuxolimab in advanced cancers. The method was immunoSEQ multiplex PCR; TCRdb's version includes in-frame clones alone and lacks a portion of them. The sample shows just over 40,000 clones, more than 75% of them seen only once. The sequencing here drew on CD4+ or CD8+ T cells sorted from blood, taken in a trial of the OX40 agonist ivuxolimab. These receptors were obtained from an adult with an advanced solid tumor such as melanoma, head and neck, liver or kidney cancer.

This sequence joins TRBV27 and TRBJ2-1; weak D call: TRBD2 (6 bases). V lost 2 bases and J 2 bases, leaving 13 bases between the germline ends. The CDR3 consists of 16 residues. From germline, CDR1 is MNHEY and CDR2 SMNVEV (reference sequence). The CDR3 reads CASSLIPGGTYNEQFF. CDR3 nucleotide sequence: TGTGCCAGCAGTTTAATCCCAGGAGGGACCTACAATGAGCAGTTCTTC.

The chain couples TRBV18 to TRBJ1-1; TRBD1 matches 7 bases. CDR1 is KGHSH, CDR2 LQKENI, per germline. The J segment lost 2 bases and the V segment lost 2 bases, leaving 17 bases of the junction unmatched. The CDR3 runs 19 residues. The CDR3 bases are TGTGCCAGCTCACCAAAGAAGCAGGGGGTCCAACTTGGTAACACTGAAGCTTTCTTT. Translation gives CASSPKKQGVQLGNTEAFF.

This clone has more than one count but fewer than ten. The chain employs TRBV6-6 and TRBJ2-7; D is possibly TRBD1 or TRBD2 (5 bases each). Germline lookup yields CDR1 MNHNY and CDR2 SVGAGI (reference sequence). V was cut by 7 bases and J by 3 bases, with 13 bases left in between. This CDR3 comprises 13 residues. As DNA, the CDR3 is TGTGCCAGCACCCACGGGACCTTCTACGAGCAGTACTTC. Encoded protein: CASTHGTFYEQYF.

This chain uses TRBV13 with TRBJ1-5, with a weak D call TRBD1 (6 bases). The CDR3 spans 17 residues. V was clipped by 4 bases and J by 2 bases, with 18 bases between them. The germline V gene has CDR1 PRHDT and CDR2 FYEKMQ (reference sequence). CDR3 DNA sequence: TGTGCCAGCAGCTCTAGGGGCTCTGGGGGCCGCAATCAGCCCCAGCATTTT. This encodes CASSSRGSGGRNQPQHF. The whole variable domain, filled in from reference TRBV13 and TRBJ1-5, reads AAGVIQSPRHLIKEKRETATLKCYPIPRHDTVYWYQQGPGQDPQFLISFYEKMQSDKGSIPDRFSAQQFSDYHSELNMSSLELGDSALYFCASSSRGSGGRNQPQHFGDGTRLSIL.

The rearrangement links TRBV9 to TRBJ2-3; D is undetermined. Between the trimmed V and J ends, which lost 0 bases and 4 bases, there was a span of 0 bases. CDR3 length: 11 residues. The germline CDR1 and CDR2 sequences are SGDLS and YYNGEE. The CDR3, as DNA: TGTGCCAGCAGCGTAGCAGATACGCAGTATTTT. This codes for CASSVADTQYF.

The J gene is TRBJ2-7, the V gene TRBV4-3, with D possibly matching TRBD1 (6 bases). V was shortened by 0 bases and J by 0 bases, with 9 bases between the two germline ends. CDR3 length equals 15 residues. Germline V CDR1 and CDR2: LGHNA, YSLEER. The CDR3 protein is CASSQDRGYSYEQYF. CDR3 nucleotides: TGCGCCAGCAGCCAAGATAGGGGGTACTCCTACGAGCAGTACTTC.

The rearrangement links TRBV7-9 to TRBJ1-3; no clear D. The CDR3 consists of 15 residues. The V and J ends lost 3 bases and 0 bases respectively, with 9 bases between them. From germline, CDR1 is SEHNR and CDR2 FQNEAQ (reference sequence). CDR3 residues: CASSLVQLSGNTIYF. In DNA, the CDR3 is TGTGCCAGCAGCTTGGTACAACTCTCTGGAAACACCATATATTTT.

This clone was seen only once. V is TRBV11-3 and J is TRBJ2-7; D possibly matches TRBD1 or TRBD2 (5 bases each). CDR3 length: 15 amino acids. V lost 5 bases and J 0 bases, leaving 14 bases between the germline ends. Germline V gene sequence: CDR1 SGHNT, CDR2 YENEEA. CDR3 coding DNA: TGTGCCAGCAGCCGAGGGGTGACTTCCTCCTACGAGCAGTACTTC. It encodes CASSRGVTSSYEQYF.

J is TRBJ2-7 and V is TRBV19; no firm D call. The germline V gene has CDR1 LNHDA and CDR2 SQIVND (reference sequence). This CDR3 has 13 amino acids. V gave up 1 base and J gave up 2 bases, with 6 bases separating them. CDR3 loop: CASSIGSPYEQYF. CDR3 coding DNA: TGTGCCAGTAGTATAGGGTCTCCCTACGAGCAGTACTTC.

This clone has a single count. Here the CDR3 reads CASSSVAGWGEQYF. CDR3 coding DNA: TGTGCCAGCAGCTCCGTCGCGGGGTGGGGGGAGCAGTACTTC. The rearrangement links TRBV5-4 to TRBJ2-7, with D possibly matching TRBD2 (6 bases). The germline gives CDR1 SGHNT, CDR2 YYREEE (reference sequence). V shed 3 bases and J shed 7 bases, with 17 bases lying between them. The CDR3 sequence is 14 residues long.

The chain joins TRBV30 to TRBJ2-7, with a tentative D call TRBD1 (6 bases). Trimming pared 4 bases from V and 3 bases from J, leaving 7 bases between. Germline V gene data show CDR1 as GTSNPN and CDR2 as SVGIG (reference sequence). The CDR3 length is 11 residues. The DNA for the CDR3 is TGTGCCTGGATGGACAGCTACGAGCAGTACTTC. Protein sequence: CAWMDSYEQYF. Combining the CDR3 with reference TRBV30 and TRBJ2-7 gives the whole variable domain SQTIHQWPATLVQPVGSPLSLECTVEGTSNPNLYWYRQAAGRGLQLLFYSVGIGQISSEVPQNLSASRPQDRQFILSSKKLLLSDSGFYLCAWMDSYEQYFGPGTRLTVT.

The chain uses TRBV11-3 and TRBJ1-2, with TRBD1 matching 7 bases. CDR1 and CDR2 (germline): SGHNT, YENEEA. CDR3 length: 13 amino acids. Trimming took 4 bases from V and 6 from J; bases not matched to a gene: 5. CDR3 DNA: TGTGCCAGCAGCTCGGGCACAGGGGATGGCTACACCTTC. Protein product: CASSSGTGDGYTF.

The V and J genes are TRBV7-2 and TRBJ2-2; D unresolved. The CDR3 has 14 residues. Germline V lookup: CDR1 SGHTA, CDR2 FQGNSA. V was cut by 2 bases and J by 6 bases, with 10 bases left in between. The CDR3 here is CASSLIRYSGELFF. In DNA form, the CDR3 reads TGTGCCAGCAGCTTAATTCGATATTCCGGGGAGCTGTTTTTT.

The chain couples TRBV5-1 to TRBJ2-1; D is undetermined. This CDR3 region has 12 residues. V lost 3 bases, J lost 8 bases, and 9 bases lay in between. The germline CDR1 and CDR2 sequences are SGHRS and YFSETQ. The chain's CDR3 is CASSSTIDEQFF. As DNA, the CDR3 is TGCGCCAGCAGCTCAACTATAGATGAGCAGTTCTTC.

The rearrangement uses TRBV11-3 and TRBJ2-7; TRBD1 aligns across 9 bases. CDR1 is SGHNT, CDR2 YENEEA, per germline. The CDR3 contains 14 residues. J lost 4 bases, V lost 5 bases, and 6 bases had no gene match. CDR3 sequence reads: CASSRRDRVYEQYF. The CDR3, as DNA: TGTGCCAGCAGCCGCCGGGACAGGGTTTACGAGCAGTACTTC.

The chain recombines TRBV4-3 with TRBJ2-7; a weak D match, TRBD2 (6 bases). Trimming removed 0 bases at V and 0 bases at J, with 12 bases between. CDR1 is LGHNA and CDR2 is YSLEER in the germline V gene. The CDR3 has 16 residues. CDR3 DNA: TGCGCCAGCAGCCAAGATGGGACTGTTAGCTCCTACGAGCAGTACTTC. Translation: CASSQDGTVSSYEQYF.

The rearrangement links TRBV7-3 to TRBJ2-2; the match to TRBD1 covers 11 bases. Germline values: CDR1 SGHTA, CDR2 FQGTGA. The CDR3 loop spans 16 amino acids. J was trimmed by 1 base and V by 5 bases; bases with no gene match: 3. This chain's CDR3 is CASSLGTGGNTGELFF. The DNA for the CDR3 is TGTGCCAGCAGCCTGGGGACAGGGGGGAACACCGGGGAGCTGTTTTTT.

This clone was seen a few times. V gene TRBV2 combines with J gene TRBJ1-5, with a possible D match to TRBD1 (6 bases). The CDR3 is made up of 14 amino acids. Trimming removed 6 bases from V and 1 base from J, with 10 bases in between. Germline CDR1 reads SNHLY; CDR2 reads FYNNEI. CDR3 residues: CASRQGQSNQPQHF. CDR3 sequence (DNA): TGTGCCAGCAGACAAGGACAGAGCAATCAGCCCCAGCATTTT. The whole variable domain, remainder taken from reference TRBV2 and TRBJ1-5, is EPEVTQTPSHQVTQMGQEVILRCVPISNHLYFYWYRQILGQKVEFLVSFYNNEISEKSEIFDDQFSVERPDGSNFTLKIRSTKLEDSAMYFCASRQGQSNQPQHFGDGTRLSIL.

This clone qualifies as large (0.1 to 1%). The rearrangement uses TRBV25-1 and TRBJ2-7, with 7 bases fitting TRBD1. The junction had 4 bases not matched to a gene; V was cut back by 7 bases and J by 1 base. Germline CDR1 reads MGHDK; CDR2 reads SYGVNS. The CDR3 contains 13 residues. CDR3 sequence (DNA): TGTGCCAGCACCGAGACAGGGTCCTACGAGCAGTACTTC. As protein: CASTETGSYEQYF.

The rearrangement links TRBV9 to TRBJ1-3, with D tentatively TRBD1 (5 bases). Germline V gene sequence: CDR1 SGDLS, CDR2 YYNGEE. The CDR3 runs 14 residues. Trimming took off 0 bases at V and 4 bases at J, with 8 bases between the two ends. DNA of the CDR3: TGTGCCAGCAGCGTAGCAGGGAGCGGAAACACCATATATTTT. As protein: CASSVAGSGNTIYF.

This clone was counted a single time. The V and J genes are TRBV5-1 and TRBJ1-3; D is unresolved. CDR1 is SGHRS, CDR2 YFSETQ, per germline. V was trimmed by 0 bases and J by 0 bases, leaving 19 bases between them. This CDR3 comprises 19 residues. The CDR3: CASSLVGVFFRDSGNTIYF. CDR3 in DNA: TGCGCCAGCAGCTTGGTTGGTGTTTTTTTTAGGGACTCTGGAAACACCATATATTTT.

CDR3 DNA sequence: TGCGCCAGCAGCTTGGCCTCCGTTGGAGTCTCCTACGAGCAGTACTTC. This gives the protein CASSLASVGVSYEQYF. The chain employs TRBV5-1 and TRBJ2-7, with D unclear. V shed 0 bases and J shed 0 bases, with 13 bases lying between them. Germline CDR1 SGHRS, CDR2 YFSETQ. The CDR3 sequence is 16 residues long.

This CDR3 reads CASSLGEGAPEAFF. Written as DNA, the CDR3 is TGTGCCAGCAGTTTAGGGGAGGGAGCTCCTGAAGCTTTCTTT. V usage is TRBV27 and J usage is TRBJ1-1; D uncertain. Trimming removed 2 bases at V and 6 bases at J, with 13 bases between. Germline values: CDR1 MNHEY, CDR2 SMNVEV (reference sequence). The CDR3 is 14 residues long.

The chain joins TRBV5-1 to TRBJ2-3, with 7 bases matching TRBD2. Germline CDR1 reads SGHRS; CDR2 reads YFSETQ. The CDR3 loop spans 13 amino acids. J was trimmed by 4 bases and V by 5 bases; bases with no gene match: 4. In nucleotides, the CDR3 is TGCGCCAGCAGTTCACTAGCGTCAGATACGCAGTATTTT. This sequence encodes CASSSLASDTQYF.

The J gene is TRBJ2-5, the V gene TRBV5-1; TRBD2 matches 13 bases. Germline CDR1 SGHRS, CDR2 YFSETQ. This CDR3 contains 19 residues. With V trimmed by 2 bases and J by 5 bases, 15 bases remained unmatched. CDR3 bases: TGCGCCAGCAGCTTCCCGGGACTAGCGGGAAATTCGGATCCTGAGACCCAGTACTTC. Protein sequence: CASSFPGLAGNSDPETQYF.

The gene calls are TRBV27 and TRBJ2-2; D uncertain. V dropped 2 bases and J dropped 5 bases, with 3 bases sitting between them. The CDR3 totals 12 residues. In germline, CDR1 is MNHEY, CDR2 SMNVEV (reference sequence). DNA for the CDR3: TGTGCCAGCAGTTTAAGGACCGGGGAGCTGTTTTTT. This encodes CASSLRTGELFF.

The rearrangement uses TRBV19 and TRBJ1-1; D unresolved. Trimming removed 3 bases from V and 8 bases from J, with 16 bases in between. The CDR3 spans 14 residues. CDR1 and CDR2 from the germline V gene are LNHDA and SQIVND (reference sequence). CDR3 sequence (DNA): TGTGCCAGTAGTATGAGGGATTTGGGAGTCGAAGCTTTCTTT. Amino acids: CASSMRDLGVEAFF.

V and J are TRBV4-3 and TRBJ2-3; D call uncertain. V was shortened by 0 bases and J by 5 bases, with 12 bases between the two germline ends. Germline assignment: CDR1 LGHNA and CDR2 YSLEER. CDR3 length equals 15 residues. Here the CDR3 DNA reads TGCGCCAGCAGCCAAGATCGCCCTCGGCTAGATACGCAGTATTTT. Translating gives CASSQDRPRLDTQYF.

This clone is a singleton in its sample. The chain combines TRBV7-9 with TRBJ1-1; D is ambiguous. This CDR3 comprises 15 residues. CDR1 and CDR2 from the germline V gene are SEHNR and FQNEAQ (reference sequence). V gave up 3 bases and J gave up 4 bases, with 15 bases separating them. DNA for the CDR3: TGTGCCAGCAGCTTCGGTCGGGGTGTTAGCACTGAAGCTTTCTTT. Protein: CASSFGRGVSTEAFF.